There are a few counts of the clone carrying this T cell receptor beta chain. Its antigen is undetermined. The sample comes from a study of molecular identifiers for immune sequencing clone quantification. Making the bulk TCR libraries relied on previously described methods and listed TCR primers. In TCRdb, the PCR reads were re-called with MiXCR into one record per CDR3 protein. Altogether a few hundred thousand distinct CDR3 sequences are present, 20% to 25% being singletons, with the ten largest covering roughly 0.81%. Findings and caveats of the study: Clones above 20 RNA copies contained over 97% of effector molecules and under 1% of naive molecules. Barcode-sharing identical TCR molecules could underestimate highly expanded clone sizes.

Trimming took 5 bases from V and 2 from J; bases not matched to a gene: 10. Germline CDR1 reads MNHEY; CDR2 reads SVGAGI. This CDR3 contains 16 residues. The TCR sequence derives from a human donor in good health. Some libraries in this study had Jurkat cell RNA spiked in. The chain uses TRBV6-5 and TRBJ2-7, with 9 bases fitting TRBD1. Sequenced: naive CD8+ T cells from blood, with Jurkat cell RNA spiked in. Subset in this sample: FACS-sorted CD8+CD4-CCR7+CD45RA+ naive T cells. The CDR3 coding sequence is TGTGCCAGCAGTGACCTACAGGGGGCCCTTACCTACGAGCAGTACTTC. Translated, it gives CASSDLQGALTYEQYF.